Listed below are T cell receptor beta chains from one sample, sequenced in a study of T cell repertoires in cytomegalovirus infection. The antigens these receptors bind are not known. TCRdb reprocessed the reads via MiXCR and lists one record per CDR3 protein. The sample includes around 500,000 distinct CDR3 sequences, about 42% of them seen just once. The sample here was cultured PBMCs, taken from culture after CMV antigen stimulation. The receptors come from a human donor in good health (CMV status not recorded). Some clones in this sample may be carry-over from other donors' samples. The CDR3 runs from the conserved cysteine through the conserved F or W. Fields, in order: clone size, J gene, V gene, D gene, CDR3 length, CDR3 DNA, CDR3 protein. The D gene is left open where the match is weak. Clone sizes are given selectively: once, few, many, or a class where the clone is expanded.

clone_size: NA; j_call: TRBJ2-7; v_call: TRBV12-3/TRBV12-4; d_call: TRBD2; cdr3_length: 14; cdr3_nt: TGTGCCAGCAGCTTTCCGGGACTAGCGAGGGAGCAGTACTTC; cdr3_aa: CASSFPGLAREQYF
clone_size: NA; j_call: TRBJ1-3; v_call: TRBV7-2; d_call: NA; cdr3_length: 16; cdr3_nt: TGTGCCAGCAGCCCATCAGGGGCCCTCGGGGGAAACACCATATATTTT; cdr3_aa: CASSPSGALGGNTIYF
clone_size: few; j_call: TRBJ2-3; v_call: TRBV12-3/TRBV12-4; d_call: TRBD2; cdr3_length: 16; cdr3_nt: TGTGCCAGCAGTCCCCGACTAGCGGGGGGCGGGGATACGCAGTATTTT; cdr3_aa: CASSPRLAGGGDTQYF
clone_size: once; j_call: TRBJ1-1; v_call: TRBV20-1; d_call: TRBD1; cdr3_length: 15; cdr3_nt: TGCAGTGCTAGAGAGCCGGGACAGGCCTCTTTTGAAGCTTTCTTT; cdr3_aa: CSAREPGQASFEAFF
clone_size: NA; j_call: TRBJ1-5; v_call: TRBV6-6; d_call: TRBD1; cdr3_length: 15; cdr3_nt: TGTGCCAGCAGTTATTCAGACAGGGGGCTTCAGCCCCAGCATTTT; cdr3_aa: CASSYSDRGLQPQHF
clone_size: NA; j_call: TRBJ1-1; v_call: TRBV5-4; d_call: NA; cdr3_length: 15; cdr3_nt: TGTGCCAGCAGCTTGGAGGCGGGGGCGGACACTGAAGCTTTCTTT; cdr3_aa: CASSLEAGADTEAFF
clone_size: NA; j_call: TRBJ2-2; v_call: TRBV2; d_call: NA; cdr3_length: 15; cdr3_nt: TGTGCCAGCAGTGAAGGGCTATTGGGCACCGGGGAGCTGTTTTTT; cdr3_aa: CASSEGLLGTGELFF
clone_size: NA; j_call: TRBJ2-3; v_call: TRBV2; d_call: NA; cdr3_length: 16; cdr3_nt: TGTGCCAGCAGCTTCGAAGGAGGGATCAACCCCCATACGCAGTATTTT; cdr3_aa: CASSFEGGINPHTQYF
clone_size: once; j_call: TRBJ2-1; v_call: TRBV5-1; d_call: TRBD2; cdr3_length: 18; cdr3_nt: TGCGCCAGCAGCTTGGCCCCTGGGGCCCTAGCGGTTTACAATGAGCAGTTCTTC; cdr3_aa: CASSLAPGALAVYNEQFF
clone_size: many; j_call: TRBJ1-5; v_call: TRBV7-2; d_call: NA; cdr3_length: 12; cdr3_nt: TGTGCCAGCAGCTCCACCTTCCAGACCCAGCATTTT; cdr3_aa: CASSSTFQTQHF
clone_size: NA; j_call: TRBJ2-2; v_call: TRBV12-3/TRBV12-4; d_call: NA; cdr3_length: 11; cdr3_nt: TGTGCCACCAGGCGTACCGGGGAGCTGTTTTTT; cdr3_aa: CATRRTGELFF
clone_size: NA; j_call: TRBJ2-3; v_call: TRBV4-1; d_call: NA; cdr3_length: 14; cdr3_nt: TGCGCCAGCAGCCAAGATCTAGGGGCAGATTCCAGGTATTTT; cdr3_aa: CASSQDLGADSRYF
clone_size: NA; j_call: TRBJ2-7; v_call: TRBV7-4; d_call: NA; cdr3_length: 16; cdr3_nt: TGTGCCAGCAGCCCTAGGGCAGGTACCAGGATGGACGAGCAGTACTTC; cdr3_aa: CASSPRAGTRMDEQYF
clone_size: many; j_call: TRBJ2-3; v_call: TRBV7-2; d_call: NA; cdr3_length: 14; cdr3_nt: TGTGCCAGCAGCGGTGATCCTGCGGCTGATACGCAGTATTTT; cdr3_aa: CASSGDPAADTQYF
clone_size: NA; j_call: TRBJ2-3; v_call: TRBV10-2; d_call: NA; cdr3_length: 15; cdr3_nt: TGCGCCAGCAGTGGGACGGGGGCCAGCACAGATACGCAGTATTTT; cdr3_aa: CASSGTGASTDTQYF
clone_size: few; j_call: TRBJ2-7; v_call: TRBV7-2; d_call: NA; cdr3_length: 14; cdr3_nt: TGTGCCAGCAGCTTAGACTTATGGACACCCGAGCAGTACTTC; cdr3_aa: CASSLDLWTPEQYF
clone_size: few; j_call: TRBJ1-1; v_call: TRBV7-2; d_call: NA; cdr3_length: 13; cdr3_nt: TGTGCCAGCAGCTTAGAGCGGCCGAGTGAGGCTTTCTTT; cdr3_aa: CASSLERPSEAFF
clone_size: few; j_call: TRBJ2-3; v_call: TRBV7-9; d_call: NA; cdr3_length: 15; cdr3_nt: TGTGCCAGCAGTGCTCGCGGGGCCCGAAAGGATACGCAGTATTTT; cdr3_aa: CASSARGARKDTQYF
clone_size: NA; j_call: TRBJ1-6; v_call: TRBV28; d_call: NA; cdr3_length: 14; cdr3_nt: TGTGCCAGCAGTTTAATGGGCCCGGGGTCACCCCTCCACTTT; cdr3_aa: CASSLMGPGSPLHF
clone_size: NA; j_call: TRBJ2-7; v_call: TRBV7-9; d_call: NA; cdr3_length: 13; cdr3_nt: TGTGCCAGCAGCTTAACGGTCAACTACGAGCAGTACTTC; cdr3_aa: CASSLTVNYEQYF
clone_size: NA; j_call: TRBJ1-4; v_call: TRBV19; d_call: TRBD1; cdr3_length: 17; cdr3_nt: TGTGCCAGTAGTACCCATACAACAGGGGCCCGTAATGAAAAACTGTTTTTT; cdr3_aa: CASSTHTTGARNEKLFF
clone_size: NA; j_call: TRBJ2-7; v_call: TRBV7-9; d_call: TRBD1; cdr3_length: 11; cdr3_nt: TGTGCCAGTAGGGACAGCTACGAGCAGTACTTC; cdr3_aa: CASRDSYEQYF
clone_size: NA; j_call: TRBJ2-2; v_call: TRBV6-1; d_call: NA; cdr3_length: 16; cdr3_nt: TGTGCCAGCAGTGGAAACGGTGTCGGGGTAACCGGGGAGCTGTTTTTT; cdr3_aa: CASSGNGVGVTGELFF
clone_size: once; j_call: TRBJ2-3; v_call: TRBV9; d_call: TRBD1; cdr3_length: 16; cdr3_nt: TGTGCCAGCAGCGTTTCCCCGGGACAGGGAATCGATACGCAGTATTTT; cdr3_aa: CASSVSPGQGIDTQYF
clone_size: NA; j_call: TRBJ2-7; v_call: TRBV6-8; d_call: NA; cdr3_length: 15; cdr3_nt: TGTGCCAGCACCAAGTCAGGGTCCCTATCCTACGAGCAGTACTTC; cdr3_aa: CASTKSGSLSYEQYF
clone_size: NA; j_call: TRBJ2-7; v_call: TRBV7-8; d_call: TRBD2; cdr3_length: 18; cdr3_nt: TGTGCCAGCTCGATTCTGGCTATTGCGGGAGTGCCCCCCTACGAGCAGTACTTC; cdr3_aa: CASSILAIAGVPPYEQYF
clone_size: few; j_call: TRBJ1-1; v_call: TRBV5-4; d_call: NA; cdr3_length: 15; cdr3_nt: TGTGCCAGCAGCTCCGCGGACAGAGCGAACACTGAAGCTTTCTTT; cdr3_aa: CASSSADRANTEAFF
clone_size: few; j_call: TRBJ2-3; v_call: TRBV7-2; d_call: TRBD2; cdr3_length: 15; cdr3_nt: TGTGCCAGCAGCGCGGGACTAGCGGTCACAGATACGCAGTATTTT; cdr3_aa: CASSAGLAVTDTQYF
clone_size: few; j_call: TRBJ2-7; v_call: TRBV7-2; d_call: NA; cdr3_length: 16; cdr3_nt: TGTGCCAGCAGCCCCCCACCTCTGTTTACCATAGACGAGCAGTACTTC; cdr3_aa: CASSPPPLFTIDEQYF